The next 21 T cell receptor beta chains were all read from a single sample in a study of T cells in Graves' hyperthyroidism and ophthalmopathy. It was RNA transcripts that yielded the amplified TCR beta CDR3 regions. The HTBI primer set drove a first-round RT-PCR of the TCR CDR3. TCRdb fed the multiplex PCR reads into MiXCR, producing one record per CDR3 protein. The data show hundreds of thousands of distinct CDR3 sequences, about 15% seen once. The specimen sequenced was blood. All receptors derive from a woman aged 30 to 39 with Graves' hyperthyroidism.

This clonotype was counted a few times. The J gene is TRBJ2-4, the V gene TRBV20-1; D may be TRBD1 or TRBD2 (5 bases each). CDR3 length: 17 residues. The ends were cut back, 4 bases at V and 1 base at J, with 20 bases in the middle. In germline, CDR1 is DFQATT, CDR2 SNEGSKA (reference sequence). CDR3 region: CSAIVQAGTGAKNIQYF. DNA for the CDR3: TGCAGTGCTATTGTTCAGGCAGGGACGGGTGCCAAAAACATTCAGTACTTC.

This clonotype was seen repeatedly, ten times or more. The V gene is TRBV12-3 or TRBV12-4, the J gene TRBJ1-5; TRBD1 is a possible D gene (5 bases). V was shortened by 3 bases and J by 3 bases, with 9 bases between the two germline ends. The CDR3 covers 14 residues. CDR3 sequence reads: CASSFEGLNQPQHF. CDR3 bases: TGTGCCAGCAGTTTCGAGGGGCTCAATCAGCCCCAGCATTTT.

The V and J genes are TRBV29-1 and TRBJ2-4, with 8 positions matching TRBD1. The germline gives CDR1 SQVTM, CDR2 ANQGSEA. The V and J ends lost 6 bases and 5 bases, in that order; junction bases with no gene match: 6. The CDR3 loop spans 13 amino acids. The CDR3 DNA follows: TGCAGCGTGGTGACAGGGGACGAAAACATTCAGTACTTC. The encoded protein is CSVVTGDENIQYF.

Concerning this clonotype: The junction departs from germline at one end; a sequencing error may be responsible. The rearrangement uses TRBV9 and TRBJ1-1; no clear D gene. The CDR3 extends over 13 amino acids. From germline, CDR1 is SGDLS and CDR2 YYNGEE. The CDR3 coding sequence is TGTGCCAGCGGCGTAGATGGGTACACTGAAGCTTTCTTT. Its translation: CASGVDGYTEAFF.

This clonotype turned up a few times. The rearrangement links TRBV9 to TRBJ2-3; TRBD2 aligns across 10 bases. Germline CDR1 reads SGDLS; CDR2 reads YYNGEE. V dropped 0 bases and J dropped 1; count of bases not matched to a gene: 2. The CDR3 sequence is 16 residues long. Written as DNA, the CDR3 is TGTGCCAGCAGCGTAGAAAGCGGGAGGGGCACAGATACGCAGTATTTT. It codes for CASSVESGRGTDTQYF. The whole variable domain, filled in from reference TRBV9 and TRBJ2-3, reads DSGVTQTPKHLITATGQRVTLRCSPRSGDLSVYWYQQSLDQGLQFLIQYYNGEERAKGNILERFSAQQFPDLHSELNLSSLELGDSALYFCASSVESGRGTDTQYFGPGTRLTVL.

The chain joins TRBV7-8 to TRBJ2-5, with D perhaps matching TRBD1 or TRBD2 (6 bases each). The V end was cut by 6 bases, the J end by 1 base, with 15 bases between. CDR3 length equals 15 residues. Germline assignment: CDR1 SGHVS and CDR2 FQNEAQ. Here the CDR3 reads CASRWGATAQETQYF. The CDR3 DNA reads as TGTGCCAGCAGATGGGGGGCCACGGCCCAAGAGACCCAGTACTTC.

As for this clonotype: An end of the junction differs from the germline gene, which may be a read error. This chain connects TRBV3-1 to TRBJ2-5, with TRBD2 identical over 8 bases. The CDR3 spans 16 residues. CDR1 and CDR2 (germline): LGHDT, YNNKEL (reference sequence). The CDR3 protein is CASSQSIAGNQETEYF. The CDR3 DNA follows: TGTGCCAGCAGCCAAAGCATAGCGGGGAACCAAGAGACCGAGTACTTC.

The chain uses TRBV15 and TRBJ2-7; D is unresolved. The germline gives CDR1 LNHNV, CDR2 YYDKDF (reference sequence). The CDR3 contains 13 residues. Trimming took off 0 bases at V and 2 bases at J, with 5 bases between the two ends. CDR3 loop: CATSRDYPYEQYF. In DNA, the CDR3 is TGTGCCACCAGCAGAGATTACCCCTACGAGCAGTACTTC.

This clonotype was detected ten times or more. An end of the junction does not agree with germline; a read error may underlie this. CDR3 sequence: CASSYSGTGVYIEQFF. The CDR3 coding sequence is TGTGCCAGCAGTTACTCTGGGACAGGGGTATACATTGAGCAGTTCTTC. The chain employs TRBV6-5 and TRBJ2-1; TRBD1 aligns across 10 bases. CDR1 is MNHEY and CDR2 is SVGAGI in the germline V gene. The CDR3 is 16 residues long.

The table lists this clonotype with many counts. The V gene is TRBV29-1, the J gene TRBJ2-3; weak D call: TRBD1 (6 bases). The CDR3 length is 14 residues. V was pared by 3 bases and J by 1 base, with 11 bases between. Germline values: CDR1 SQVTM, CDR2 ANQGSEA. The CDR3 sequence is CSVEAGAGTDTQYF. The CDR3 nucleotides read TGCAGCGTTGAGGCAGGGGCCGGCACAGATACGCAGTATTTT.

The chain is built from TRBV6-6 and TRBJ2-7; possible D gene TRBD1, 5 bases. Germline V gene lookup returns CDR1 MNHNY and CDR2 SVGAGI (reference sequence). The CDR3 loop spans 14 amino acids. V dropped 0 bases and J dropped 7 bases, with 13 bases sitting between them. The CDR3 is CASSYSTQGWEQYF. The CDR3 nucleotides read TGTGCCAGCAGTTACTCGACGCAGGGCTGGGAGCAGTACTTC.

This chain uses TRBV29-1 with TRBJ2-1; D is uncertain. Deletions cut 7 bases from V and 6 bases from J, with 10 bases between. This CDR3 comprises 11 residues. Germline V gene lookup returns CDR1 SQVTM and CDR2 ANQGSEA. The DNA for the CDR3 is TGCAGCGGAGCCCGGGCCAATGAGCAGTTCTTC. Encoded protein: CSGARANEQFF.

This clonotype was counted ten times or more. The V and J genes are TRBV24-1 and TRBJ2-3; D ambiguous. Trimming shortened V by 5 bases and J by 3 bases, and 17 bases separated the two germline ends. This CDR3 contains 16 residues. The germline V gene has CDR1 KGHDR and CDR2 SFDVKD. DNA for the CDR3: TGTGCCACCAGTGCAAAGGGCCCGACCTTTACAGATACGCAGTATTTT. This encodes CATSAKGPTFTDTQYF.

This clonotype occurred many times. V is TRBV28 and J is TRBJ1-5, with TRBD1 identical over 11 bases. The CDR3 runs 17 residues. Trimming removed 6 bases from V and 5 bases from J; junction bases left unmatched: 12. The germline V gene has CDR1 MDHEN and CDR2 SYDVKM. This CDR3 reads CASSLRRDRGSHQPQHF. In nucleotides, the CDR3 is TGTGCCAGCAGCCTCCGCCGGGACAGGGGGAGTCATCAGCCCCAGCATTTT.

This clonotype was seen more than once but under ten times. This CDR3 reads CASSESSGARGPLHF. The CDR3 nucleotides are TGTGCCAGCAGTGAATCCTCAGGGGCCAGAGGACCCCTCCACTTT. The J gene is TRBJ1-6, the V gene TRBV6-1, with a possible D match to TRBD1 (6 bases). V was clipped by 2 bases and J by 12 bases, with 17 bases between them. The CDR3 runs to 15 residues. Germline CDR1 MNHNS, CDR2 SASEGT.

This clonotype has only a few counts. This CDR3 reads CASSFLRIAGGPQFF. DNA of the CDR3: TGTGCCAGCAGTTTCCTCAGGATAGCGGGAGGGCCGCAGTTCTTC. The chain links TRBV28 to TRBJ2-1; 11 bases are shared with TRBD2. V lost 3 bases to trimming and J lost 12 bases; unmatched junction nucleotides: 10. This CDR3 region has 15 residues. CDR1 MDHEN and CDR2 SYDVKM come from the germline V gene. The full variable domain, rest sourced from reference TRBV28 and TRBJ2-1, is DVKVTQSSRYLVKRTGEKVFLECVQDMDHENMFWYRQDPGLGLRLIYFSYDVKMKEKGDIPEGYSVSREKKERFSLILESASTNQTSMYLCASSFLRIAGGPQFFGPGTRLTVL.

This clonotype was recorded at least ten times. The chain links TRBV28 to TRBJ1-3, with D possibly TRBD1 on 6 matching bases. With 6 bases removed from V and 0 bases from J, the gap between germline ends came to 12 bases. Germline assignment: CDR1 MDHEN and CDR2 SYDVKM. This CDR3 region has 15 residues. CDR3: CASRAGEFSGNTIYF. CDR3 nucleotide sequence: TGTGCCAGCAGGGCAGGGGAGTTCTCTGGAAACACCATATATTTT.

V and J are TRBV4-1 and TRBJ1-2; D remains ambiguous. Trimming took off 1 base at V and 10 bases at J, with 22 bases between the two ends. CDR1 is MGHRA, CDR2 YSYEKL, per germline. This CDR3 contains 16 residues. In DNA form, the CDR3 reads TGCGCCAGCAGCCAAGTTTTACGTCTGAGGAACCCGCTCTACACCTTC. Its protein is CASSQVLRLRNPLYTF.

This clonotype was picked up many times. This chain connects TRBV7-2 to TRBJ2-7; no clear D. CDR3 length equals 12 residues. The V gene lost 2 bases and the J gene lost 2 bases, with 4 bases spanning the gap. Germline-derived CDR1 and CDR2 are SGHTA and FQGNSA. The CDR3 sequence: CASSLIAYEQYF. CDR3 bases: TGTGCCAGCAGCTTAATTGCCTACGAGCAGTACTTC.

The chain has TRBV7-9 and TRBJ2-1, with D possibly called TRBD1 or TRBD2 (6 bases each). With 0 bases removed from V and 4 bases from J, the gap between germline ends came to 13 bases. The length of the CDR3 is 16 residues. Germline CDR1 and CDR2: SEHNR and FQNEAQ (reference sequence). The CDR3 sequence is CASSLAGGGLYNEQFF. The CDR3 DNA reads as TGTGCCAGCAGCTTAGCAGGGGGAGGCCTATACAATGAGCAGTTCTTC. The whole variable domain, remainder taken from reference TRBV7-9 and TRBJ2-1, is DTGVSQNPRHKITKRGQNVTFRCDPISEHNRLYWYRQTLGQGPEFLTYFQNEAQLEKSRLLSDRFSAERPKGSFSTLEIQRTEQGDSAMYLCASSLAGGGLYNEQFFGPGTRLTVL.

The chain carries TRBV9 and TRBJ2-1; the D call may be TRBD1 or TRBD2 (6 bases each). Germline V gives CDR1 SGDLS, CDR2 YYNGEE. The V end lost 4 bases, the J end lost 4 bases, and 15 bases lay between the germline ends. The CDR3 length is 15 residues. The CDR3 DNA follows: TGTGCCAGCAGCCCTAGGGGGGACCGTTACAATGAGCAGTTCTTC. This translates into CASSPRGDRYNEQFF.